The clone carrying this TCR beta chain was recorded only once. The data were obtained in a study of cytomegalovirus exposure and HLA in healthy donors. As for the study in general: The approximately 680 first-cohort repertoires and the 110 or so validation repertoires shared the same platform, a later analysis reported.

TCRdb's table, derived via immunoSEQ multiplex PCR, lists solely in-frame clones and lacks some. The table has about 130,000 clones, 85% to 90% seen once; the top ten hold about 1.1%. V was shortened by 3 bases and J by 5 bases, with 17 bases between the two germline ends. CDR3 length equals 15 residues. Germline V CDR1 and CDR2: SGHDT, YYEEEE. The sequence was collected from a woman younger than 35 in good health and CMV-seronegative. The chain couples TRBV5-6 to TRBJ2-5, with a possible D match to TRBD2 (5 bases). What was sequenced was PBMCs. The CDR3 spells CASSSWRSSGETQYF. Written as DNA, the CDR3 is TGTGCCAGCAGCTCGTGGAGGAGTAGTGGGGAGACCCAGTACTTC.